This TCR beta chain stems from a study of response to subunit inactivated influenza vaccine. CDR3 length: 15 residues. V was shortened by 8 bases and J by 4 bases, with 20 bases between the two germline ends. From germline, CDR1 is SGHTA and CDR2 FQGNSA. TCRdb reanalysed the RT-PCR reads using MiXCR and keeps one entry per CDR3 protein. The table has about 540,000 distinct CDR3 sequences, around a quarter seen once. This sample also belongs to another study, concerning T cells expressing NK-cell markers. That work contributes: TCR beta cDNA was made by 5'RACE template switching with UMIs. All TCR beta repertoires analysed originated from sorted CD3+CD56+NKG2C+, CD3+CD56+NKG2C- and CD3+CD56-NKG2C+ T cells. What restricted sorting to alpha-beta TCR T cells in several experiments was an anti-gamma-delta TCR antibody. These clonotypes also led the CD3+CD56-NKG2C+ fraction in a handful of donors.

The specimen comprised CD4+ T cells sorted from PBMCs, sampled 11 to 12 days after vaccination. The sequence was obtained from a man over 45 who received an inactivated influenza vaccine. The rearrangement links TRBV7-2 to TRBJ1-2; no reliable D call. In DNA, the CDR3 is TGTGCCAGCTCCGAGGTCGTGGGGAATAGCTATGGCTACACCTTC. Amino acid sequence: CASSEVVGNSYGYTF.